The entry that follows covers one TCR beta chain sequence. Its antigen is unknown. This entry comes from a study of CD8 T cells in ankylosing spondylitis. Whole-study results and caveats: CD8+ disease-linked clones were present at relatively low frequencies in blood. A motif in TCR beta, a set of 8 or 9 highly homologous variants, appeared characteristic of ankylosing spondylitis blood.

TCRdb reanalysed the 5' RACE reads using MiXCR and keeps one entry per CDR3 protein. The sample lists around 480,000 distinct CDR3 sequences, over 15% occurring once. The receptor comes from a male donor with ankylosing spondylitis. Material for sequencing was blood, either unsorted or a sorted T cell fraction (not recorded which).

In DNA form, the CDR3 reads TGTGCCAGCAGCTTTTCGGCTGAGACCCAGTACTTC. Its protein is CASSFSAETQYF. The gene calls are TRBV7-6 and TRBJ2-5; no reliable D call. The CDR3 extends over 12 amino acids. Between the trimmed V and J ends, which lost 3 bases and 5 bases, there was a span of 7 bases. Looked up from germline, CDR1 is SGHVS and CDR2 is FNYEAQ.